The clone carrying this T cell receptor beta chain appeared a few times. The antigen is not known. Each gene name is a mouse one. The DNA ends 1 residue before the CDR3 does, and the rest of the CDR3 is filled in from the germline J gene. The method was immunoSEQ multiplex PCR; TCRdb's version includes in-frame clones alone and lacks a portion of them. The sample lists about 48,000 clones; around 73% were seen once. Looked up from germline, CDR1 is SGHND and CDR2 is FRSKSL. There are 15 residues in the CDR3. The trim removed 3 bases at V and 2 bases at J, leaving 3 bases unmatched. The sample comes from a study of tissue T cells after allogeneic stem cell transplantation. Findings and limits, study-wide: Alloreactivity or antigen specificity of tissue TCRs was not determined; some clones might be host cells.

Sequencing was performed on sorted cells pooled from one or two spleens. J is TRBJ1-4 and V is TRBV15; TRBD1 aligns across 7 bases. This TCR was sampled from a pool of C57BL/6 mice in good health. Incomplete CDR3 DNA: TGTGCCAGCAGTTTCCAACAGGGGTCCAACGAAAGATTATTT. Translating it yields CASSFQQGSNERLF. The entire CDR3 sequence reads CASSFQQGSNERLFF.